These 17 T cell receptor beta chains were all obtained from the same sample, sequenced in a study of blood T cell repertoires in COVID-19. The assay was immunoSEQ multiplex PCR, and TCRdb's table has in-frame clones only and misses some. The sample carries roughly 250,000 clones, approximately 82% recorded once. Material for sequencing was peripheral blood. These receptors were obtained from a woman of 80 years or more with active or convalescent COVID-19.

The gene calls are TRBV12-3 or TRBV12-4 and TRBJ2-7, with a possible D match to TRBD1 (6 bases). V was cut by 5 bases and J by 5 bases, with 10 bases left in between. This CDR3 region has 12 residues. The CDR3 loop is CASSQDRHEQYF. The CDR3, as DNA: TGTGCCAGCAGTCAGGACAGACACGAGCAGTACTTC.

About this clone itself: Its ends do not fully match the called genes, so a read error is possible. The rearrangement links TRBV3-1 (or the pseudogene TRBV3-2) to TRBJ2-3, with a weak D call TRBD1 (6 bases). Germline assignment: CDR1 LGHDT and CDR2 YNNKEL (reference sequence). This CDR3 contains 12 residues. CDR3 DNA: TGTGCCAGCAGCCAGGGCAACAGACAGGCCGATTTT. Translation: CASSQGNRQADF.

The rearrangement joins TRBV5-1 to TRBJ2-7; the match to TRBD2 covers 11 bases. The CDR3 is 14 residues long. The germline gives CDR1 SGHRS, CDR2 YFSETQ. The J segment lost 5 bases and the V segment lost 6 bases, leaving 7 bases of the junction unmatched. CDR3 sequence: CASKLAGALNEQYF. CDR3 nucleotide sequence: TGCGCCAGCAAACTAGCGGGAGCCCTTAACGAGCAGTACTTC.

J is TRBJ1-1 and V is TRBV19, with 7 bases fitting TRBD1. The V segment lost 4 bases and the J segment 7 bases; nucleotides outside the gene matches: 12. The germline V gene has CDR1 LNHDA and CDR2 SQIVND (reference sequence). CDR3 length: 15 residues. The CDR3 DNA sequence: TGTGCCAGTAGTACGAGGCCCCAATACAGGGGTGAAGCTTTCTTT. This sequence encodes CASSTRPQYRGEAFF.

V and J are TRBV3-1 (or the pseudogene TRBV3-2) and TRBJ1-1; no reliable D call. V was pared by 4 bases and J by 3 bases, with 15 bases between. The germline gives CDR1 LGHDT, CDR2 YNNKEL (reference sequence). The CDR3 extends over 15 amino acids. The CDR3 DNA follows: TGTGCCAGCAGCCCGTATCACGATCGGGACACTGAAGCTTTCTTT. Translation: CASSPYHDRDTEAFF.

The chain couples TRBV24-1 to TRBJ2-1, with D possibly matching TRBD2 (8 bases). Per the germline V gene, CDR1 is KGHDR and CDR2 is SFDVKD. CDR3 length: 17 amino acids. Deletions cut 5 bases from V and 6 bases from J, with 22 bases between. The CDR3 bases are TGTGCCACCAGTGGACAGGGTGGAAGCGGGAGAGTCAATGAGCAGTTCTTC. Residues: CATSGQGGSGRVNEQFF.

In its sample, this clone was seen a few times. The chain uses TRBV25-1 and TRBJ1-2; D is unclear. CDR1 MGHDK and CDR2 SYGVNS come from the germline V gene. The CDR3 is 13 residues long. V lost 1 base to trimming and J lost 8 bases, with 11 bases between them. Here the CDR3 DNA reads TGTGCCAGCAGTGAATCCGGGGTGTACGGCTACACCTTC. It encodes CASSESGVYGYTF.

The chain has TRBV6-1 and TRBJ1-5, with 8 bases identical to TRBD1. Germline values: CDR1 MNHNS, CDR2 SASEGT. Losses at the gene ends were 3 bases for V and 7 bases for J; bases not matched to a gene: 8. The CDR3 runs 15 residues. The CDR3 spells CASSDLDREYQPQHF. In DNA, the CDR3 is TGTGCCAGCAGTGACCTGGACAGGGAGTACCAGCCCCAGCATTTT.

The chain couples TRBV2 to TRBJ1-4; D ambiguous. The V gene lost 6 bases and the J gene lost 7 bases, with 15 bases spanning the gap. The CDR3 has 14 residues. Germline lookup yields CDR1 SNHLY and CDR2 FYNNEI. CDR3 in DNA: TGTGCCAGCAGCCTCCGGAGTCGGGGTGAAAAACTGTTTTTT. Protein: CASSLRSRGEKLFF.

The chain is built from TRBV3-1 (or the pseudogene TRBV3-2) and TRBJ1-1, with D unclear. The CDR3 is 16 amino acids. V lost 1 base, J lost 0 bases, and 12 bases lay in between. Per germline, CDR1 LGHDT and CDR2 YNNKEL (reference sequence). The CDR3 bases are TGTGCCAGCAGCCAAGGTTGGAGCCTCATGAACACTGAAGCTTTCTTT. Amino acid sequence: CASSQGWSLMNTEAFF.

V gene TRBV19 combines with J gene TRBJ2-5; 8 positions agree with TRBD2. CDR1 is LNHDA and CDR2 is SQIVND in the germline V gene (reference sequence). Trimming at V came to 4 bases and at J to 4 bases, leaving 17 bases not matched to a gene. The CDR3 consists of 18 residues. CDR3 in amino acids: CASSTRLAGGRRGETQYF. CDR3 coding DNA: TGTGCCAGTAGTACCCGGCTTGCGGGAGGACGTAGAGGAGAGACCCAGTACTTC.

The chain links TRBV19 to TRBJ1-5, with 8 bases matching TRBD1. The CDR3 loop spans 15 amino acids. Germline V gives CDR1 LNHDA, CDR2 SQIVND (reference sequence). With 7 bases clipped from V and 3 bases from J, the junction kept 8 bases outside the gene matches. The CDR3 region is CASMGRQGANQPQHF. The CDR3 DNA is TGTGCCAGTATGGGGAGGCAGGGGGCCAATCAGCCCCAGCATTTT.

The sample holds one count of this clone. Within the sample, other DNA sequences also encode this same CDR3. The chain recombines TRBV5-1 with TRBJ1-1; tentative D call: TRBD1 (6 bases). This CDR3 is built from 14 residues. Trimming shortened V by 2 bases and J by 2 bases, and 10 bases separated the two germline ends. Germline CDR1 SGHRS, CDR2 YFSETQ. The CDR3 DNA sequence: TGCGCCAGCAGCTTCGATGGGGGCAACACTGAAGCTTTCTTT. It is translated as CASSFDGGNTEAFF.

V and J are TRBV27 and TRBJ2-2, with D possibly matching TRBD2 (6 bases). The CDR3 length is 15 residues. With 8 bases removed from V and 3 bases from J, the gap between germline ends came to 16 bases. Germline V CDR1 and CDR2: MNHEY, SMNVEV (reference sequence). CDR3 in DNA: TGTGCCAGCGGTCGGAGCGGGCCGGACACCGGGGAGCTGTTTTTT. This translates into CASGRSGPDTGELFF.

V is TRBV10-1 and J is TRBJ1-1, with a weak D call TRBD1 (5 bases). CDR3 length equals 15 residues. Per the germline V gene, CDR1 is WNHNN and CDR2 is SYGVQD (reference sequence). Trimming removed 3 bases from V and 0 bases from J, with 11 bases in between. The CDR3 is CASSEDRSMNTEAFF. The DNA for the CDR3 is TGCGCCAGCAGTGAAGACAGAAGCATGAACACTGAAGCTTTCTTT.

The CDR3 is CASRSGRTQYF. DNA of the CDR3: TGTGCCAGTAGGAGCGGTAGGACGCAGTATTTT. The chain carries TRBV6-4 and TRBJ2-3, with D maybe TRBD2 (5 bases). Germline CDR1 and CDR2: MRHNA and SNTAGT. The CDR3 contains 11 residues. V lost 9 bases and J lost 9, with 13 bases in between.

This sequence joins TRBV12-3 or TRBV12-4 and TRBJ1-1; D gene unclear. The CDR3 contains 13 residues. The V and J ends lost 6 bases and 4 bases respectively, with 12 bases between them. The CDR3 loop reads CASSGEIGTEAFF. CDR3 nucleotides: TGTGCCAGCAGCGGGGAAATTGGCACTGAAGCTTTCTTT.